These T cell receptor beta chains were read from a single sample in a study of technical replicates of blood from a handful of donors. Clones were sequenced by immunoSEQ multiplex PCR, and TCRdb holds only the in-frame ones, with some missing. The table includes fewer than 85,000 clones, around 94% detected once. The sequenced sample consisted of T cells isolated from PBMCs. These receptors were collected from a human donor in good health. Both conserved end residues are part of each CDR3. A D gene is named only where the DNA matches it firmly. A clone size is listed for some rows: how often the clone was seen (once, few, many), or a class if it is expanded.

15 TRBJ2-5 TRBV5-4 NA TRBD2 TGTGCCAGCAGCTTGACAAAGCGGGAGGGAGAGACCCAGTACTTC CASSLTKREGETQYF
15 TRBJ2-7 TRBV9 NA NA TGTGCCAGCAGCCCGACCGGGACAACCTACTACGAGCAGTACTTC CASSPTGTTYYEQYF
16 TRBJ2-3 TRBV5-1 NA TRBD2 TGCGCCAGCAGTAGATCTAGCGGGGACCTCACAGATACGCAGTATTTT CASSRSSGDLTDTQYF
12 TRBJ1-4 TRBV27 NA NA TGTGCCAGCACGTCCCAGGGGGAAAAACTGTTTTTT CASTSQGEKLFF
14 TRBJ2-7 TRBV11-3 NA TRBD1 TGTGCCAGCAGCCCCGGGACAGGGGACTACGAGCAGTACTTC CASSPGTGDYEQYF
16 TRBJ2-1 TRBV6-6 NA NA TGTGCCAGCAGATCCCCCGACAGGACATCCTACAATGAGCAGTTCTTC CASRSPDRTSYNEQFF
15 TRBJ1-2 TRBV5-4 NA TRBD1 TGTGCCAGCAGGCGCGGAGGGACAGGGTTTAACGGCTACACCTTC CASRRGGTGFNGYTF
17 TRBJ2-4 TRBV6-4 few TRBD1 TGTGCCAGCAGTGTAAGTCCAGGGGGCTCGGGCAAAAACATTCAGTACTTC CASSVSPGGSGKNIQYF
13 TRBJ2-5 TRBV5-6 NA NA TGTGCCAGCAGCTTCCCCGTCGGAGAGACCCAGTACTTC CASSFPVGETQYF
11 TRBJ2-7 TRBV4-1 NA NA TGCGCCAGCAGCCAAGGACGGAGGTTACACTTC CASSQGRRLHF
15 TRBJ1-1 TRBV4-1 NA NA TGCGCCAGCAGCCAGGGGTACAGGGTAGACCCTGAAGCTTTCTTT CASSQGYRVDPEAFF
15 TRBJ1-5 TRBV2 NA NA TGTGCCAGCAGTTTAGAGGGATGGGTCAATCAGCCCCAGCATTTT CASSLEGWVNQPQHF
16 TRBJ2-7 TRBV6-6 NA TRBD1 TGTGCCAGCAGTTATATTCGAGACAGGGGGCCTTACGAGCAGTACTTC CASSYIRDRGPYEQYF
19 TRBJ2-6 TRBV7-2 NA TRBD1 TGTGCCAGCAGCTCCCCCCCGGGGACAGTCAACTCTGGGGCCAACGTCCTGACTTTC CASSSPPGTVNSGANVLTF
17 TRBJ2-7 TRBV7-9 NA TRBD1 TGTGCCAGCAGCCCCCTAGGGCTAACAGGGGTCGCCTACGAGCAGTACTTC CASSPLGLTGVAYEQYF
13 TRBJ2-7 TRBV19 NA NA TGTGCCAGTAGGGACACGCCAAATCCCGCGCAGTACTTC CASRDTPNPAQYF
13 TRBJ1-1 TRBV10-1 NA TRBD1 TGCGCCAGCACATCGACAGGGCGAACTGAAGCTTTCTTT CASTSTGRTEAFF
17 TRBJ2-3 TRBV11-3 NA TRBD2 TGTGCCAGCAGCTTGCACGGGGGGACTCCAAGCACAGATACGCAGTATTTT CASSLHGGTPSTDTQYF
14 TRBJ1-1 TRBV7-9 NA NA TGTGCCAGCAGCTTAATGCAGGGCGGCACTGAAGCTTTCTTT CASSLMQGGTEAFF
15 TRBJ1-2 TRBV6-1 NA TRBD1 TGTGCCAGCAGTGCCGGACAGGTTAAGATCTATGGCTACACCTTC CASSAGQVKIYGYTF
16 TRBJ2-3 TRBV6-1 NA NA TGTGCCAGCAGTGAAGTCGTCAGGGGCGGAGCAGATACGCAGTATTTT CASSEVVRGGADTQYF
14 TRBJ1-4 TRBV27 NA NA TGTGCCAGCAGTTTAGTCAGGGGTAATGAAAAACTGTTTTTT CASSLVRGNEKLFF
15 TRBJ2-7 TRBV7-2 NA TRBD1 TGTGCCAGCAGAGCCGTGGGACAGGGAACCTACGAGCAGTACTTC CASRAVGQGTYEQYF
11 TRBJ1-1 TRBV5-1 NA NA TGCGCCAGCAGCTGGGGGGCTGAAGCTTTCTTT CASSWGAEAFF
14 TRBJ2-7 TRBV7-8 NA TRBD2 TGTGCCAGCAGCTTGGCGGGGGGACACTACGAGCAGTACTTC CASSLAGGHYEQYF
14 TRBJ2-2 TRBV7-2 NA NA TGTGCCAGCAGCTTTCTGGCGGGTATCGGGGAGCTGTTTTTT CASSFLAGIGELFF
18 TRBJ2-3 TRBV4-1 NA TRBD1 TGCGCCAGCAGCCAGGCGGGAAGACAGGGGTTTAGCACAGATACGCAGTATTTT CASSQAGRQGFSTDTQYF
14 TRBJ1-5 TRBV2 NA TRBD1 TGTGCCAGCCAGACAGGGGGCGTCAATCAGCCCCAGCATTTT CASQTGGVNQPQHF
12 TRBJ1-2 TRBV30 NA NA TGTGCCTGGACGTTTGCGGGGCGTGGCTACACCTTC CAWTFAGRGYTF
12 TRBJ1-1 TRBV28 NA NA TGTGCCGGGTTGGGAGGTTACACTGAAGCTTTCTTT CAGLGGYTEAFF
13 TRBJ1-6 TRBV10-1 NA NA TGCGCCAGCAGACAGGACTATAATTCACCCCTCCACTTT CASRQDYNSPLHF
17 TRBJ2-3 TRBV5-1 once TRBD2 TGCGCCAGCAGCACCGGGACTAGCAATGGTATCTCAGATACGCAGTATTTT CASSTGTSNGISDTQYF
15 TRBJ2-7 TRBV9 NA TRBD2 TGTGCCAGCAGCACCTCGGGGGGGGAGGGCTACGAGCAGTACTTC CASSTSGGEGYEQYF
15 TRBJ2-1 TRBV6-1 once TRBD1 TGTGCCAGCAGTAATAGGGGGCCCTCCTACAATGAGCAGTTCTTC CASSNRGPSYNEQFF
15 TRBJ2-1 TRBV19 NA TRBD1 TGTGCCAGTCAAACACCGGGACAGGGTAACAATGAGCAGTTCTTC CASQTPGQGNNEQFF
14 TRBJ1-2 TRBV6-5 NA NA TGTGCCAGCAGTTACGGGGCTAACAACTATGGCTACACCTTC CASSYGANNYGYTF